The T cell receptor (beta chain) described here comes from a study of beta chain features in type 1 diabetes. Study-level findings and limits: Patients with type 1 diabetes showed fewer VDJ junction insertions and more deletions. It was possible that PCR favored shorter templates, equally so in patients and controls.

CDR3 length: 11 amino acids. CDR1 is GTSNPN and CDR2 is SVGIG in the germline V gene (reference sequence). The germline V and J ends were trimmed by 4 bases and 2 bases, with 5 bases remaining between them. This clone was detected a few times. The target antigen is unknown. The isolated RNA, all of it, was reverse transcribed, so expressed TCRB transcripts were what got sequenced. Here immunoSEQ multiplex PCR was the method, and the copy in TCRdb shows in-frame clones only, minus some. The profile shows 360,000 or so clones, about 20% of them singletons. Material: naive CD4+ T cells from blood. The rearrangement links TRBV30 to TRBJ1-2; D gene ambiguous. The receptor was derived from a woman between 18 and 29 years old in good health. This CDR3 is CAWNRNYGYTF. Written as DNA, the CDR3 is TGTGCCTGGAACCGGAACTATGGCTACACCTTC.